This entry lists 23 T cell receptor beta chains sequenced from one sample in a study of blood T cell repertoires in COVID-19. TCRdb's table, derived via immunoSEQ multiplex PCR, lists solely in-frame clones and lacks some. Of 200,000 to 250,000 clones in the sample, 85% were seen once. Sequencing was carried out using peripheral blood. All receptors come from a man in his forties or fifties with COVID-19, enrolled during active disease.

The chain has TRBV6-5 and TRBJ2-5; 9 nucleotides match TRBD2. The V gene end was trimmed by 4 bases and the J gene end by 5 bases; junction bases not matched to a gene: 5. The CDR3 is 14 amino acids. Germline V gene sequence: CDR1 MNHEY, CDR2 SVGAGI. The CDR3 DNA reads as TGTGCCAGCAGTTCGGGACTAGCTTCGGAGACCCAGTACTTC. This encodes CASSSGLASETQYF.

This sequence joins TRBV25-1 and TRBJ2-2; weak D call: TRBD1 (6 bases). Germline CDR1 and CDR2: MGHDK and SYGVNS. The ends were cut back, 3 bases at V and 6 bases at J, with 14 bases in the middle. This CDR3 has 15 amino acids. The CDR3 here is CASSEGALGPGELFF. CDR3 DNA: TGTGCCAGCAGTGAGGGGGCCTTGGGGCCCGGGGAGCTGTTTTTT.

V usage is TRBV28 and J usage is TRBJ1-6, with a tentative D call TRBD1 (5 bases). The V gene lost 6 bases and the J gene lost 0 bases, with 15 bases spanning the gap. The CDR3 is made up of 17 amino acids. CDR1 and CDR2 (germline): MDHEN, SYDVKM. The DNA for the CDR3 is TGTGCCAGCAGCCAAAAGGGGCAGAGCTCCTATAATTCACCCCTCCACTTT. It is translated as CASSQKGQSSYNSPLHF.

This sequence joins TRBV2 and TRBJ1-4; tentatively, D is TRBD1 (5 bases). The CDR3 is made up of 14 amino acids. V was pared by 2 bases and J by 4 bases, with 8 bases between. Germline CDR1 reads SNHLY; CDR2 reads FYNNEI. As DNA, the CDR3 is TGTGCCAGCAGTGAATGGGGGGTTAATGAAAAACTGTTTTTT. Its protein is CASSEWGVNEKLFF.

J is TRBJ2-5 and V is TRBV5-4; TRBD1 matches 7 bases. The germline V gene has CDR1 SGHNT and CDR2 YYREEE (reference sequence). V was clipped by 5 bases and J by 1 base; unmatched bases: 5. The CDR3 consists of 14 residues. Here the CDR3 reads CASRGDSFQETQYF. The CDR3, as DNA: TGTGCCAGCAGGGGGGACAGCTTCCAAGAGACCCAGTACTTC.

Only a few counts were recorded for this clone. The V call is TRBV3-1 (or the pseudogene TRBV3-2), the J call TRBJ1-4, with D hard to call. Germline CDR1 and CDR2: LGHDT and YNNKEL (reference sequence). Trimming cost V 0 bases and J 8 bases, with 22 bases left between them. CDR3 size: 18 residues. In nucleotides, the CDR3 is TGTGCCAGCAGCCAAGATCCGCCATCGGGGAGGTCAGGAGAAAAACTGTTTTTT. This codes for CASSQDPPSGRSGEKLFF.

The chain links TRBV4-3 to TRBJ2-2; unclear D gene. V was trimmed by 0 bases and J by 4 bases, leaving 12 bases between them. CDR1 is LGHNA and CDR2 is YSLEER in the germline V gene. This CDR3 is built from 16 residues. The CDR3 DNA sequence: TGCGCCAGCAGCCAAGAAGATCCGCGAGGCACCGGGGAGCTGTTTTTT. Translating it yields CASSQEDPRGTGELFF.

The CDR3 DNA follows: TGTGCCAGCACCCTACAGGGTTTGCCCCTCCACTTT. This translates into CASTLQGLPLHF. This rearrangement joins TRBV6-5 to TRBJ1-6; TRBD1 is a possible D gene (6 bases). V was cut by 7 bases and J by 13 bases, with 14 bases left in between. The germline CDR1 and CDR2 sequences are MNHEY and SVGAGI. The CDR3 consists of 12 residues.

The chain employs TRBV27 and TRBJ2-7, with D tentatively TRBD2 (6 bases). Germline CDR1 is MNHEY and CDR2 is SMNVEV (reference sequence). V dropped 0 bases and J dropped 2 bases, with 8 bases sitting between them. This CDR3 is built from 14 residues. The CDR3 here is CASSLSRTTYEQYF. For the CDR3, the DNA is TGTGCCAGCAGTTTATCGAGGACTACCTACGAGCAGTACTTC.

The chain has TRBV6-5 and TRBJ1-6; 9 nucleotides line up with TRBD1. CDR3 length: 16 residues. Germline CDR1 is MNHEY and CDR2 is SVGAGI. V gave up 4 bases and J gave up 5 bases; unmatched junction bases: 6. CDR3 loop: CASSLSGTGNNSPLHF. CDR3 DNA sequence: TGTGCCAGCAGTTTATCCGGGACAGGGAATAATTCACCCCTCCACTTT.

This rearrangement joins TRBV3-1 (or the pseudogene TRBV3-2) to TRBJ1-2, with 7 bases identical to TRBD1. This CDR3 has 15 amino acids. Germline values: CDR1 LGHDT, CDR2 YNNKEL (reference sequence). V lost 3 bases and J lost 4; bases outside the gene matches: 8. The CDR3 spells CASSHPRQGSYGYTF. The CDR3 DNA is TGTGCCAGCAGCCATCCCAGACAGGGTAGCTATGGCTACACCTTC.

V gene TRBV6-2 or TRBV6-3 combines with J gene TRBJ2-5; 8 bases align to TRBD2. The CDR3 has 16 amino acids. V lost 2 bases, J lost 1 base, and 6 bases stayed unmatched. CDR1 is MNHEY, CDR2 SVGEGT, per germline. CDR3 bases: TGTGCCAGCAGTTACCCTAGCGGGCCAACCCAAGAGACCCAGTACTTC. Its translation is CASSYPSGPTQETQYF.

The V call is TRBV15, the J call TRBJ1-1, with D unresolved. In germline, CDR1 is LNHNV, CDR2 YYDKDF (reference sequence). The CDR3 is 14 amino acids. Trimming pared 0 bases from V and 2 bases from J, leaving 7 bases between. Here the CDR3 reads CATSREFRNTEAFF. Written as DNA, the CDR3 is TGTGCCACCAGCAGAGAATTCAGAAACACTGAAGCTTTCTTT.

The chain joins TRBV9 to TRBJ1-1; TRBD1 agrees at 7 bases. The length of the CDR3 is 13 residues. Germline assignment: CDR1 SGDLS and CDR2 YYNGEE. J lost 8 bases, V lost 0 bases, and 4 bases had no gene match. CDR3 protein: CASSVDLDREAFF. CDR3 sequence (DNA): TGTGCCAGCAGCGTAGACCTGGACAGGGAAGCTTTCTTT.

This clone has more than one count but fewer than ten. For the CDR3, the DNA is TGTGCCAGCAGCTTGGTTCAGAACTCTGGAAACACCATATATTTT. It yields the protein CASSLVQNSGNTIYF. The chain recombines TRBV5-8 with TRBJ1-3; D uncertain. In germline, CDR1 is SGHTS, CDR2 YDEGEE. This CDR3 comprises 15 residues. Trimming cost V 0 bases and J 0 bases, with 7 bases left between them.

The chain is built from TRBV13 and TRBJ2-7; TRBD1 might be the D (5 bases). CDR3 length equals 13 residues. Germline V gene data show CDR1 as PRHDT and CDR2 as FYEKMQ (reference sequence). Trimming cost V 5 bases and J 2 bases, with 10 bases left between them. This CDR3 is CASSQGPAYEQYF. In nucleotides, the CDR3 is TGTGCCAGCAGCCAGGGCCCGGCCTACGAGCAGTACTTC. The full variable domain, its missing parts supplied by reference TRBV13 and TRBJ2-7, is AAGVIQSPRHLIKEKRETATLKCYPIPRHDTVYWYQQGPGQDPQFLISFYEKMQSDKGSIPDRFSAQQFSDYHSELNMSSLELGDSALYFCASSQGPAYEQYFGPGTRLTVT.

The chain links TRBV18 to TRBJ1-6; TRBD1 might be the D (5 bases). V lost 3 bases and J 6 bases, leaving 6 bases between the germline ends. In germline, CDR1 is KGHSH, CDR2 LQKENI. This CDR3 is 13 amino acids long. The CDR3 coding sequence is TGTGCCAGCTCACCGGACATTAATTCACCCCTCCACTTT. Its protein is CASSPDINSPLHF.

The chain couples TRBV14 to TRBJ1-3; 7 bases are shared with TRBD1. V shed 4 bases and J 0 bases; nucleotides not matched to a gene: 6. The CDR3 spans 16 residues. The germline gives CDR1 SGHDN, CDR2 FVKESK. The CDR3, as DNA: TGTGCCAGCAGCCCGGGGACAGCGCTCTCTGGAAACACCATATATTTT. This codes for CASSPGTALSGNTIYF.

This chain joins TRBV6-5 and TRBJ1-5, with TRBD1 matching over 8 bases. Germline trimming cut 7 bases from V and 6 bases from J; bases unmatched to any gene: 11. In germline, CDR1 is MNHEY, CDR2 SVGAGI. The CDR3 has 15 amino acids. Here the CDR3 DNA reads TGTGCCAGCAATGGCTTACAGGGGGTTCGTCAGCCCCAGCATTTT. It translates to CASNGLQGVRQPQHF.

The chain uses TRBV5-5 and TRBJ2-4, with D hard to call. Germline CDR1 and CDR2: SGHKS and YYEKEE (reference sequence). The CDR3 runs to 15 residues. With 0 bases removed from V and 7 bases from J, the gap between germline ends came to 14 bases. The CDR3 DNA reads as TGTGCCAGCAGCTTGGATTTAGCCAGCCGGAACATTCAGTACTTC. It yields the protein CASSLDLASRNIQYF.

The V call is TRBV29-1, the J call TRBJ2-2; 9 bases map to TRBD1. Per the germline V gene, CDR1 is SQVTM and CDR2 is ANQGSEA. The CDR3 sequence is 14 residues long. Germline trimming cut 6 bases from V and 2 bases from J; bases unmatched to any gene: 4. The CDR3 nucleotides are TGCAGCGTGAGGACAGGGGTAAACACCGGGGAGCTGTTTTTT. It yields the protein CSVRTGVNTGELFF.

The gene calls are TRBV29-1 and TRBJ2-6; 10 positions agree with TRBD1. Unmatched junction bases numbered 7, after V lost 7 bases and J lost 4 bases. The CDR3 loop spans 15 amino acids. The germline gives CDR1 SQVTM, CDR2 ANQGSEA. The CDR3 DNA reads TGCAGCGGGCTCGGGACAGGGGACGGGGCCAACGTCCTGACTTTC. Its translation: CSGLGTGDGANVLTF.

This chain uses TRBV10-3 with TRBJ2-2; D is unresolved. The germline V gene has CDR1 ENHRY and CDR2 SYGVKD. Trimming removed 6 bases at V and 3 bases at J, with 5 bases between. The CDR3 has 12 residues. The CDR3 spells CAISRDTGELFF. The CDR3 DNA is TGTGCCATCAGCCGGGACACCGGGGAGCTGTTTTTT.